This record covers a single T cell receptor (beta chain). Antigen: not known. This sample is part of a study of cytomegalovirus exposure and HLA in healthy donors. In the study overall: The same platform used for the approximately 670 first-cohort repertoires was also used for the 100 to 150 validation repertoires, as a later analysis reported.

General study results and limits: In the roughly 120 validation repertoires, a later analysis found that first-cohort TCR clusters tended to co-occur. The study listed around 150 cytomegalovirus-associated TCR beta chains. Rarity marked most TCR sequences, yet some public TCRs occurred in many donors.

The CDR3 runs to 13 residues. From germline, CDR1 is LGHNA and CDR2 YNFKEQ. V was shortened by 4 bases and J by 0 bases, with 6 bases between the two germline ends. Some clones are missing from TCRdb's copy, which holds only in-frame ones; the method was immunoSEQ multiplex PCR. In the table there are tens of thousands of clones, approximately 80% of which are singletons. The sequence was obtained from a man younger than 45 in good health and CMV-seronegative. The sequencing sample was made of PBMCs. The genes are TRBV4-2 and TRBJ2-5; no definite D call. CDR3 DNA sequence: TGTGCCAGCAGCCCCTATCACCAAGAGACCCAGTACTTC. Translation gives CASSPYHQETQYF.